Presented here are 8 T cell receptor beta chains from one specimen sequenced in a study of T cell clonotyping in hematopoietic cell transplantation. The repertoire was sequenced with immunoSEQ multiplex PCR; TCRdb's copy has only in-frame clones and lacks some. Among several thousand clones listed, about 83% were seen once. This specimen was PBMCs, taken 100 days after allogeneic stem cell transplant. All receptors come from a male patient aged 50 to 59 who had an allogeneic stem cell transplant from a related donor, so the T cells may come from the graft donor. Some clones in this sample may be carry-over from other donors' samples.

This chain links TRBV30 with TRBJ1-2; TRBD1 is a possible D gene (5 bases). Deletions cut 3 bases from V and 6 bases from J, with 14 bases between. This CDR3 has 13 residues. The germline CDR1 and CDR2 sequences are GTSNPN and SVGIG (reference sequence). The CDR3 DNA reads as TGTGCCTGGAGGCCCCCAGGGCGGAATGGCTACACCTTC. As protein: CAWRPPGRNGYTF.

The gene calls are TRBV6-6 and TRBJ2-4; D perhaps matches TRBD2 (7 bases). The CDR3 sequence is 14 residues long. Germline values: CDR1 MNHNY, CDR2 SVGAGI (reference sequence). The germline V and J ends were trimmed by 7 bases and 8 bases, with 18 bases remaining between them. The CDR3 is CASKSEGGGDIQYF. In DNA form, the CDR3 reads TGTGCCAGCAAGTCCGAGGGGGGGGGCGACATTCAGTACTTC.

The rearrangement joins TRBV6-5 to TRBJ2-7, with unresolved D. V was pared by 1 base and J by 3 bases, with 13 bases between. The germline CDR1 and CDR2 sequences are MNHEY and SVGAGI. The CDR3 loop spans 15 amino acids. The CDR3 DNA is TGTGCCAGCAGTTACTTCGACGGGCCACACTACGAGCAGTACTTC. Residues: CASSYFDGPHYEQYF.

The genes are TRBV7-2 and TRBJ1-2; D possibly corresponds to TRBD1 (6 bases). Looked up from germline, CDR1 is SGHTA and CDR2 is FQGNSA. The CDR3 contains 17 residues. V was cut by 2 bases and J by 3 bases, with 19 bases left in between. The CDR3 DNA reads TGTGCCAGCAGCTTACCGGGGGCTCCCCTCAGGGACTATGGCTACACCTTC. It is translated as CASSLPGAPLRDYGYTF.

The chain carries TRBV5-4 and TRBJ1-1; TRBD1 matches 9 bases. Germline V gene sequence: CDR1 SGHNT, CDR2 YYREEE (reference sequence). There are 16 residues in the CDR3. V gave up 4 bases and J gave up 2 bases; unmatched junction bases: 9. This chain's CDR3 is CASSRKQGALNTEAFF. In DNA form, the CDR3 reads TGTGCCAGCAGCCGGAAACAGGGGGCGTTAAACACTGAAGCTTTCTTT.

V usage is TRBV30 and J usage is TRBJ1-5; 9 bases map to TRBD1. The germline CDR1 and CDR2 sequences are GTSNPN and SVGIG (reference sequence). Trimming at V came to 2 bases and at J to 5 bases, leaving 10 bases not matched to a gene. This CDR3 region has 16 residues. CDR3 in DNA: TGTGCCTGGAGTCGGGACAGGGTCATTGGGGATCAGCCCCAGCATTTT. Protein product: CAWSRDRVIGDQPQHF.

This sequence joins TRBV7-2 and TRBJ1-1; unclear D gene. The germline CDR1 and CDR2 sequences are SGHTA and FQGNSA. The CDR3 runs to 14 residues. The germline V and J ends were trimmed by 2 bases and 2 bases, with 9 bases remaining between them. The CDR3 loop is CASSLRYGNTEAFF. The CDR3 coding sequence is TGTGCCAGCAGCTTAAGGTACGGTAACACTGAAGCTTTCTTT. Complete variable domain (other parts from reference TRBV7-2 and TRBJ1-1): GAGVSQSPSNKVTEKGKDVELRCDPISGHTALYWYRQSLGQGLEFLIYFQGNSAPDKSGLPSDRFSAERTGGSVSTLTIQRTQQEDSAVYLCASSLRYGNTEAFFGQGTRLTVV.

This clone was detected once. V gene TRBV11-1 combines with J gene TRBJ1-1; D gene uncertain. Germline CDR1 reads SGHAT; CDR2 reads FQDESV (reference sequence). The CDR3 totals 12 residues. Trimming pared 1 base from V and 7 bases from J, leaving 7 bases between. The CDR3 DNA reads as TGTGCCAGCAGCTTAGGGGGTCTTGAAGCTTTCTTT. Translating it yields CASSLGGLEAFF.